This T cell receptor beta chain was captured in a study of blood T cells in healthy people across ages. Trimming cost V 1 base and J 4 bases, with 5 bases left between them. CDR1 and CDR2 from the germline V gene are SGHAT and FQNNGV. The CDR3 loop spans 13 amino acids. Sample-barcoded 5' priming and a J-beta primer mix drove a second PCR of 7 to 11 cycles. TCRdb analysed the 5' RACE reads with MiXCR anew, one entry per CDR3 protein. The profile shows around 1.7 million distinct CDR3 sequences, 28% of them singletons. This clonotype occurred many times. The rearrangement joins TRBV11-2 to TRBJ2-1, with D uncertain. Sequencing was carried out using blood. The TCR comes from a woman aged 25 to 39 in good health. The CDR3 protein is CASSLGFYNEQFF. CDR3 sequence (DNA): TGTGCCAGCAGCTTAGGATTTTACAATGAGCAGTTCTTC.